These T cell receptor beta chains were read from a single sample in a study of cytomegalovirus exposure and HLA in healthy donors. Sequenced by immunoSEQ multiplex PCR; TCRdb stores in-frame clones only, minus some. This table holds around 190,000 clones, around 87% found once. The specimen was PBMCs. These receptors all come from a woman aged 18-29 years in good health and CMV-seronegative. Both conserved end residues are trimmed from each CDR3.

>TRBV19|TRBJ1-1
ASSIWADTEAF
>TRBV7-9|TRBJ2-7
ASSDPLAGGVPYEQY
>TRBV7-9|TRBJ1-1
ASSLAGGYTEAF
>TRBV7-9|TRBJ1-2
ASTRSGLPENYGYT
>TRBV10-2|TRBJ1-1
ASSEGAVEAF
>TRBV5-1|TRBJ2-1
ASSLVGGNEQF
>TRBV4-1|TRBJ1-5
ASSLRTWGDQPQH
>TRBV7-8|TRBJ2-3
ASSSQTDTQY
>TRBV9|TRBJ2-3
ASSVEGKRTDTQY
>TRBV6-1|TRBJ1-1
ASSEPGGNTEAF
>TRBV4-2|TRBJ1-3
ASSQEAGRGNTIY
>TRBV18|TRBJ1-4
ASSLTFDRGEEKLF
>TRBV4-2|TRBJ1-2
ASSQGSGTGGVGYT
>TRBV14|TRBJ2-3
ASSQPPRGKQY
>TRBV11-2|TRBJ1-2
ASSLQPGQPPYGYT
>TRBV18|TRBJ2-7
ASSELAGAPYEQY
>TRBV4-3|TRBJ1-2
ASSQATGGNYGYT
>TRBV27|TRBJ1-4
ASSLGGTDTKKLF
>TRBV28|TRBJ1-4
ASSTRQGMFEKLF
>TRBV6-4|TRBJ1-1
ASSVSGNTEAF
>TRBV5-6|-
ASSPGSTYEQY
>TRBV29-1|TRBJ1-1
SVALGQGTNTEAF